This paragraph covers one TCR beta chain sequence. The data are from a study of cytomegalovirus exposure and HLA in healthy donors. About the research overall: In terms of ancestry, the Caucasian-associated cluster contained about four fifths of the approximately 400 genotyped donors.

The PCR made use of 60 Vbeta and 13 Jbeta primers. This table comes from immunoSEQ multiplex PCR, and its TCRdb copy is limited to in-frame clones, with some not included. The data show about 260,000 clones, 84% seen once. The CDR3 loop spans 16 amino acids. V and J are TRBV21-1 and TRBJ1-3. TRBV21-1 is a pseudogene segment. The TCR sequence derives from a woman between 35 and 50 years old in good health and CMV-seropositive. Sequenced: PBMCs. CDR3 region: CASSKGGPSSGNTIYF. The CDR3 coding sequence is TGTGCCAGCAGCAAAGGAGGGCCTAGCTCTGGAAACACCATATATTTT.